This entry describes one T cell receptor (beta chain). This sample was included in a study of CD8+ T cells in alopecia areata. In each case, RNA was isolated and then reverse transcribed into cDNA as the sequencing template. This table comes from immunoSEQ multiplex PCR, and its TCRdb copy is limited to in-frame clones, with some not included. The data show about 180,000 clones, roughly 60% seen once. Alopecia areata patients had lesional scalp punch biopsies and peripheral blood taken from them. The germline V gene encodes CDR1 MDHEN and CDR2 SYDVKM. V shed 6 bases, J shed 5 bases, and the junction held 9 bases outside the gene matches. This CDR3 is 15 amino acids long.

The source of this sequence is a human donor with alopecia areata. Sequencing used CD4+ T cells sorted from blood, obtained at week 0. This chain joins TRBV28 and TRBJ1-2; 10 nucleotides agree with TRBD1. The CDR3, as DNA: TGTGCCAGCAGGGGGACAGGGGATCCGAAATATGGCTACACCTTC. As protein: CASRGTGDPKYGYTF.